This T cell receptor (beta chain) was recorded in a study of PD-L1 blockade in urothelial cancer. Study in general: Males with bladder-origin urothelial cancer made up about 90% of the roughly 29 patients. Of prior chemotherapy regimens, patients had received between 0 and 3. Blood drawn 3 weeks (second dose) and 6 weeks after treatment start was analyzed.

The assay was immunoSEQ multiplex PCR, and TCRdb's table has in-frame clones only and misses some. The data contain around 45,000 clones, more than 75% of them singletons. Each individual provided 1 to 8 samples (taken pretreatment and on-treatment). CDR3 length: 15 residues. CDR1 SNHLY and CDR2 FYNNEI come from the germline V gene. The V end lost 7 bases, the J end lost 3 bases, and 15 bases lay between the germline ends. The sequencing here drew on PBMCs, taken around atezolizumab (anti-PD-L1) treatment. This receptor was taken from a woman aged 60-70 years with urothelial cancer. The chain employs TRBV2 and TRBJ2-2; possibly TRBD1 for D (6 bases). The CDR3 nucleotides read TGTGCCAGCAACACCGATGGGACACACACCGGGGAGCTGTTTTTT. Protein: CASNTDGTHTGELFF.